What follows are 6 T cell receptor beta chains derived from one specimen sequenced in a study of human T cells and chemical hapten exposure. The sample's time point: pre-sensitization, week 0. The treatment: therapeutic diphenylcyclopropenone sensitization with weekly scalp DPC. TCRdb processed the RACE reads anew with MiXCR; each CDR3 protein has one entry. The sample records approximately 370,000 distinct CDR3 sequences, over 5% being singletons. The input for sequencing was whole blood, taken in connection with sensitization to the hapten diphenylcyclopropenone (DPC). Receptor source: a woman aged 18-29 years with alopecia areata. Some clones in this sample may be carry-over from other donors' samples.

This clonotype was observed many times. Here the CDR3 DNA reads TGTGCCAGCAGCCAGTATCAGCGGGCGGGGGGCTACACAGATACGCAGTATTTT. It encodes CASSQYQRAGGYTDTQYF. The chain has TRBV4-2 and TRBJ2-3; the match to TRBD2 covers 8 bases. With 3 bases clipped from V and 2 bases from J, the junction kept 13 bases outside the gene matches. Germline V CDR1 and CDR2: LGHNA, YNFKEQ. The CDR3 is made up of 18 amino acids.

The V call is TRBV6-5, the J call TRBJ2-7; D gene uncertain. The CDR3 length is 13 residues. Trimming left V 2 bases short and J 7 bases short, with 12 bases between. In germline, CDR1 is MNHEY, CDR2 SVGAGI. The CDR3 sequence is CASSYAQAREQYF. The CDR3 DNA reads as TGTGCCAGCAGTTACGCCCAAGCGAGGGAGCAGTACTTC.

This clonotype was recorded a few times. The chain has TRBV6-5 and TRBJ2-5; possibly TRBD1 for D (8 bases). From germline, CDR1 is MNHEY and CDR2 SVGAGI. The CDR3 contains 17 residues. Trimming cost V 0 bases and J 2 bases, with 16 bases left between them. The CDR3 DNA is TGTGCCAGCAGTTACTCGAAACAGGGGGGGGGACAAGAGACCCAGTACTTC. Translation: CASSYSKQGGGQETQYF.

This clonotype has at least ten counts. This chain uses TRBV12-3 or TRBV12-4 with TRBJ1-4; the D is unclear. The CDR3 is 14 residues long. V lost 3 bases to trimming and J lost 8 bases, with 13 bases between them. The CDR3 region has the DNA TGTGCCAGCAGTTTCAGCAGAGCATTGGAAAAACTGTTTTTT. As protein: CASSFSRALEKLFF.

This clonotype was counted a few times. DNA for the CDR3: TGTGCCAGCAGCTACGGGACGGAATCCTCCTATGGCTACACCTTC. It is translated as CASSYGTESSYGYTF. V gene TRBV7-2 combines with J gene TRBJ1-2; D is possibly TRBD1 (5 bases). The CDR3 consists of 15 residues. Per germline, CDR1 SGHTA and CDR2 FQGNSA. V gave up 4 bases and J gave up 4 bases, with 16 bases separating them.

This clonotype was observed at least ten times. The V and J genes are TRBV28 and TRBJ1-5; D is perhaps TRBD1 (6 bases). Germline-derived CDR1 and CDR2 are MDHEN and SYDVKM. The CDR3 has 14 amino acids. With 7 bases removed from V and 8 bases from J, the gap between germline ends came to 18 bases. The CDR3 region is CASTIPGGTKPQHF. In DNA, the CDR3 is TGTGCCAGCACCATCCCTGGGGGGACAAAGCCCCAGCATTTT.